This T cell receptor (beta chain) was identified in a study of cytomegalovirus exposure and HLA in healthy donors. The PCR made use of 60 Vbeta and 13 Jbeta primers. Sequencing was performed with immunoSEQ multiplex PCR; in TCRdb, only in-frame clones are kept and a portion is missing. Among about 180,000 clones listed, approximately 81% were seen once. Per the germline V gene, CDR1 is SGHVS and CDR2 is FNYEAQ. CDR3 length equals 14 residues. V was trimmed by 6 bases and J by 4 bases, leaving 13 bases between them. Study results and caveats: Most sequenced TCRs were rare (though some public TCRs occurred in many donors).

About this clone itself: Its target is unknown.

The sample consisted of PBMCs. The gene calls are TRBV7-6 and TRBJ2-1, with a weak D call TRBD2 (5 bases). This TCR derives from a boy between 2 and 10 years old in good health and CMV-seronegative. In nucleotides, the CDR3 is TGTGCCAGCAGTCCTACGGGAAAATACAATGAGCAGTTCTTC. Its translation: CASSPTGKYNEQFF.